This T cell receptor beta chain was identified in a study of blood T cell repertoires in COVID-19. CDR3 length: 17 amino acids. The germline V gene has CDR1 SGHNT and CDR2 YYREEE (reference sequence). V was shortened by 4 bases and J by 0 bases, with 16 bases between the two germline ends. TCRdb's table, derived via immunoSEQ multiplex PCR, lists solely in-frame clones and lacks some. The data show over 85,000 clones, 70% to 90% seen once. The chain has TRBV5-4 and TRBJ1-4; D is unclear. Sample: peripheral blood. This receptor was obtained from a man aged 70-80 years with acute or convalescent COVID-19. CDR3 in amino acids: CASSRDTHSATNEKLFF. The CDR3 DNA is TGTGCCAGCAGCCGCGACACACACTCCGCAACTAATGAAAAACTGTTTTTT.